This TCR beta chain was identified during a study of siplizumab effects on memory and regulatory T cells. Here immunoSEQ multiplex PCR was the method, and the copy in TCRdb shows in-frame clones only, minus some. Of about 50,000 clones listed, nearly 95% are singletons. The CDR3 has 16 amino acids. The ends were cut back, 0 bases at V and 1 base at J, with 9 bases in the middle. Germline V CDR1 and CDR2: MNHEY, SMNVEV (reference sequence). Input material: CD8+ T cells sorted from blood. This receptor was obtained from a human donor in good health. This sequence joins TRBV27 and TRBJ2-2; D perhaps matches TRBD2 (6 bases). CDR3 DNA: TGTGCCAGCAGTTTATCCGGGGGAGTGAACACCGGGGAGCTGTTTTTT. Residues: CASSLSGGVNTGELFF.